This T cell receptor (beta chain) was captured in a study of OX40 agonist ivuxolimab in advanced cancers. For the study at large: The patients' treatment was ivuxolimab, an agonistic anti-OX40 (CD134) antibody.

TCRdb's copy holds only in-frame clones and misses some; the assay was immunoSEQ multiplex PCR. The profile shows some 10,000 clones, around 83% of them singletons. J gave up 0 bases and V 10 bases, and 8 bases lay outside the gene matches. CDR1 MNHNS and CDR2 SASEGT come from the germline V gene. This CDR3 has 15 residues. This receptor was obtained from an adult with an advanced solid tumor such as melanoma, head and neck, liver or kidney cancer. This specimen consisted of CD4+ or CD8+ T cells sorted from blood, obtained in a trial of the OX40 agonist ivuxolimab. The J gene is TRBJ1-1, the V gene TRBV6-1; 10 bases are a match to TRBD1. CDR3 nucleotides: TGTGCCACCGATCCGGGACAGGGGTTGAACACTGAAGCTTTCTTT. Amino acid sequence: CATDPGQGLNTEAFF.